This TCR beta chain was observed in a study of shared clonotypes between healthy human individuals. This clone was detected only once. Libraries were prepared by immunoSEQ multiplex PCR; TCRdb keeps only in-frame clonotypes and omits some of them. The sample has about 2.1 million clones; 85% to 95% are singletons. Germline V gene data show CDR1 as SQVTM and CDR2 as ANQGSEA. There are 13 residues in the CDR3. The germline V and J ends were trimmed by 5 bases and 5 bases, with 15 bases remaining between them. Only CD45RO-negative cells positively selected for CCR7 counted as naive CD8 cells, so terminally differentiated effector memory CD45RA+ cells were excluded.

This clonotype was sampled from a man younger than 35 in good health. Some clones in this sample may be carry-over from other donors' samples. Sequencing was done on a sample of naive CD8+ T cells from PBMCs. The V call is TRBV29-1, the J call TRBJ1-2, with D unresolved. CDR3 residues: CSVSNRETYGYTF. The DNA for the CDR3 is TGCAGCGTTTCAAACCGGGAGACTTATGGCTACACCTTC.